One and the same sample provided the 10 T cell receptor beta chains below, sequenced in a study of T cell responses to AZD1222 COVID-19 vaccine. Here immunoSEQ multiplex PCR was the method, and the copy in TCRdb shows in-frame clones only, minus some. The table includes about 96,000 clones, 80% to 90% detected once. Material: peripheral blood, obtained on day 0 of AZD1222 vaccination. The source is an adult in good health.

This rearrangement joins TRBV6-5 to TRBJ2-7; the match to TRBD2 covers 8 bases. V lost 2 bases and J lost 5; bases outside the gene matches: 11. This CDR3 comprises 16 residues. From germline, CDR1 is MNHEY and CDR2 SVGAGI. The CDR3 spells CASSYTLRGGQDEQYF. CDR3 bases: TGTGCCAGCAGTTACACCCTACGGGGGGGCCAGGACGAGCAGTACTTC.

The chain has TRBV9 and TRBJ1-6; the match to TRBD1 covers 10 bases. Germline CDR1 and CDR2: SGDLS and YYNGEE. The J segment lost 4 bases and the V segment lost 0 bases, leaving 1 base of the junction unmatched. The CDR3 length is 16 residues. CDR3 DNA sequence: TGTGCCAGCAGCGTAGGGGACAGGGGTTATAATTCACCCCTCCACTTT. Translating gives CASSVGDRGYNSPLHF.

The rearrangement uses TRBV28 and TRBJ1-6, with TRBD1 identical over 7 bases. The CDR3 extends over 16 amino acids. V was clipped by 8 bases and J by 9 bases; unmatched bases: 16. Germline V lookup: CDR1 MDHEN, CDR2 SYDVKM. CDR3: CASGDLQGTVSSPLHF. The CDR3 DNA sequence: TGTGCCAGCGGAGATCTACAGGGGACAGTGTCTTCACCCCTCCACTTT. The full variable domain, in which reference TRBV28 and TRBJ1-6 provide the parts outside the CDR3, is DVKVTQSSRYLVKRTGEKVFLECVQDMDHENMFWYRQDPGLGLRLIYFSYDVKMKEKGDIPEGYSVSREKKERFSLILESASTNQTSMYLCASGDLQGTVSSPLHFGNGTRLTVT.

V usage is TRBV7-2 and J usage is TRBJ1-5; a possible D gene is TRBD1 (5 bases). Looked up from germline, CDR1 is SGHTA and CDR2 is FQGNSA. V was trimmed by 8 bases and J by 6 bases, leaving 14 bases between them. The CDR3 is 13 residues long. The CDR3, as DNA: TGTGCCAGCGGTTCCTCAGGGACTCAGCCCCAGCATTTT. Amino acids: CASGSSGTQPQHF.

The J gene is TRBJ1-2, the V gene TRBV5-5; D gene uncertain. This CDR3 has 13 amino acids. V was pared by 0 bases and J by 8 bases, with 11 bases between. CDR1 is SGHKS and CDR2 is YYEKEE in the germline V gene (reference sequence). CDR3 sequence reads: CASSLEAFPGYTF. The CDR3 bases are TGTGCCAGCAGCTTGGAAGCCTTCCCAGGCTACACCTTC.

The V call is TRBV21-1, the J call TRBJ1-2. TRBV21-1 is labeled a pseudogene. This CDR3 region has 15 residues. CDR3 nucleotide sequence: TGTGCCAGCAGCAAAGCGGGGGGACGGTACTATGGCTACACCTTC. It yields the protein CASSKAGGRYYGYTF.

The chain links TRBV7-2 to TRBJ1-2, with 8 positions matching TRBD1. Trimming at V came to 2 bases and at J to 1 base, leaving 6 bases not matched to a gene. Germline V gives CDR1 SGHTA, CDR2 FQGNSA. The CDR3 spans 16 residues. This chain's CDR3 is CASSLSTGGFNYGYTF. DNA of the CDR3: TGTGCCAGCAGCTTAAGCACAGGGGGTTTTAACTATGGCTACACCTTC.

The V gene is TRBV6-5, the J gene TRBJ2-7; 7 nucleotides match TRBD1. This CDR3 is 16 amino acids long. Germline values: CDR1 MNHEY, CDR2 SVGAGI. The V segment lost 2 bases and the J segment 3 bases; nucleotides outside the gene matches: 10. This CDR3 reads CASSYPGRRGSYEQYF. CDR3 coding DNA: TGTGCCAGCAGTTACCCAGGGCGCAGGGGGAGCTACGAGCAGTACTTC.

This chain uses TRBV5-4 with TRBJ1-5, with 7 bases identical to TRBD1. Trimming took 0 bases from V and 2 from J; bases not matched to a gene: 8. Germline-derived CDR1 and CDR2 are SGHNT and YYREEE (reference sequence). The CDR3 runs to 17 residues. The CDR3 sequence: CASSLGTGRSGNQPQHF. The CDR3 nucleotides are TGTGCCAGCAGCTTGGGGACAGGACGTTCGGGCAATCAGCCCCAGCATTTT.

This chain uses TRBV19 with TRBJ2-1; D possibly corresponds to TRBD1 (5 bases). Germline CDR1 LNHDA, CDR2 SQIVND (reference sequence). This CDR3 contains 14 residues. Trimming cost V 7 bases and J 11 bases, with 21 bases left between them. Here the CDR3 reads CASNRKGSVYQQFF. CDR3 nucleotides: TGTGCCAGTAACCGAAAGGGGTCGGTCTATCAGCAGTTCTTC.